The TCR beta chain described here comes from a study of blood T cell repertoires in COVID-19. Data came from immunoSEQ multiplex PCR; TCRdb stores just in-frame clones and leaves some out. Counted here are roughly 340,000 clones, around 87% occurring once; the ten biggest clones make up under 6.5%. The sequence derives from a woman aged 45-59 years with COVID-19, enrolled during active disease. Sequencing was done on a sample of peripheral blood.

The CDR3: CATSDFSGEQFF. Here the CDR3 DNA reads TGTGCCACCAGTGATTTCAGCGGGGAGCAGTTCTTC. V usage is TRBV24-1 and J usage is TRBJ2-1; D possibly corresponds to TRBD2 (6 bases). The germline V gene encodes CDR1 KGHDR and CDR2 SFDVKD. This CDR3 has 12 residues. Trimming took 1 base from V and 10 from J, leaving 7 bases between them.